The entry that follows covers one TCR beta chain sequence. Its matching antigen is unknown. This CDR3 comprises 15 residues. V shed 6 bases and J 0 bases; nucleotides not matched to a gene: 7. These data originate in a study of post-analysis software for immune sequencing data. For the study at large: Patients with relapsing-remitting, secondary progressive and progressive-relapsing multiple sclerosis courses were all represented.

Study results and limitations: Compared with controls, patients had more of about 5 TRBV segments, including TRBV5-6, TRBV5-1 and TRBV20-1.

Built from TCR beta cDNA, the libraries had unique molecular identifiers in them. In TCRdb, the PCR reads were re-called with MiXCR into one record per CDR3 protein. The profile covers under 650,000 distinct CDR3 sequences, with about 44% appearing a single time and approximately 1.7% taken by the ten largest. The source is a girl aged 10 to 17 with multiple sclerosis. The chain uses TRBV12-3 or TRBV12-4 and TRBJ2-7, with 8 bases aligning to TRBD2. Sequenced material: blood. As DNA, the CDR3 is TGTGCCAGCAGCCATAGCGGGGTTTCCTCCTACGAGCAGTACTTC. This codes for CASSHSGVSSYEQYF.